This passage covers 17 T cell receptor beta chains from one sample sequenced in a study of tumor-infiltrating lymphocytes in oesophageal squamous cell carcinoma. One entry per CDR3 protein, called by TCRdb with MiXCR from the PCR reads. The table records about 10,000 distinct CDR3 sequences, about three fifths of them present only once. The sequencing sample was made of esophageal tumor tissue. Receptors originate from a male donor with esophageal squamous cell carcinoma.

Many counts were recorded for this clonotype. V usage is TRBV5-1 and J usage is TRBJ2-4; D is tentatively TRBD1 or TRBD2 (6 bases each). Trimming took 7 bases from V and 9 from J, leaving 17 bases between them. CDR3 length: 13 residues. Germline V gene data show CDR1 as SGHRS and CDR2 as YFSETQ. The CDR3 protein is CASGATGGGIQYF. Here the CDR3 DNA reads TGCGCCAGCGGCGCGACAGGAGGGGGCATTCAGTACTTC.

The CDR3 is CASRVNDGYTF. DNA for the CDR3: TGCGCCAGCAGGGTGAATGATGGCTACACCTTC. The chain couples TRBV10-2 to TRBJ1-2; D call uncertain. V was pared by 6 bases and J by 6 bases, with 8 bases between. The CDR3 loop spans 11 amino acids. Per the germline V gene, CDR1 is WSHSY and CDR2 is SAAADI.

V gene TRBV20-1 combines with J gene TRBJ2-3; 7 positions match TRBD2. The V gene end was trimmed by 3 bases and the J gene end by 2 bases; junction bases not matched to a gene: 5. The CDR3 totals 14 residues. The germline V gene has CDR1 DFQATT and CDR2 SNEGSKA (reference sequence). The CDR3 protein is CSASFAGDTDTQYF. The CDR3 DNA sequence: TGCAGTGCTAGTTTTGCGGGGGACACAGATACGCAGTATTTT.

The chain is built from TRBV7-2 and TRBJ2-1, with 7 bases lining up with TRBD1. The better agreement between TRBJ2-7 and the DNA end casts doubt on the J call. Germline V lookup: CDR1 SGHTA, CDR2 FQGNSA. The CDR3 runs 13 residues. DNA for the CDR3: TGTGCCAGCAGCTTAGGGACAGGCTACGAGCAGTACTTC. It codes for CASSLGTGYEQYF.

The CDR3 spells CASSHPGNEQFF. CDR3 DNA: TGTGCCAGCAGTCACCCTGGCAATGAGCAGTTCTTC. This chain connects TRBV5-3 to TRBJ2-5; D unresolved. The J call may be faulty, since TRBJ2-1 better matches the DNA end. TRBV5-3 is placed among ORFs of uncertain function. The CDR3 loop spans 12 amino acids.

This clonotype turned up a few times. The junction differs from germline at one of its ends, possibly a read error. V and J are TRBV11-1 and TRBJ2-1, with D unresolved. The J call is uncertain, as TRBJ2-5 better fits the DNA end. CDR1 is SGHAT and CDR2 is FQDESV in the germline V gene (reference sequence). This CDR3 region has 14 residues. As DNA, the CDR3 is TGTGCCAGCAGCGACCGTGCTATCCAAGAGATCCAGTACTTC. It codes for CASSDRAIQEIQYF.

This clonotype was seen only once. This chain links TRBV7-2 with TRBJ2-5; maybe TRBD2 (6 bases). The CDR3 runs 14 residues. The V gene lost 8 bases and the J gene lost 4 bases, with 17 bases spanning the gap. Germline values: CDR1 SGHTA, CDR2 FQGNSA. In DNA form, the CDR3 reads TGTGCCAGCCGGAAAATGGGGGGAACAGAGACCCAGTACTTC. Protein sequence: CASRKMGGTETQYF.

This clonotype was counted at least ten times. The gene calls are TRBV2 and TRBJ2-1; 7 bases map to TRBD2. CDR1 SNHLY and CDR2 FYNNEI come from the germline V gene. This CDR3 is 15 amino acids long. The V gene end was trimmed by 6 bases and the J gene end by 1 base; junction bases not matched to a gene: 6. The CDR3 is CASRERDESYNEQFF. CDR3 nucleotides: TGTGCCAGCAGGGAGCGGGATGAATCCTACAATGAGCAGTTCTTC.

The chain employs TRBV7-6 and TRBJ2-7, with D unresolved. The CDR3 runs 13 residues. From germline, CDR1 is SGHVS and CDR2 FNYEAQ. The V gene lost 0 bases and the J gene lost 4 bases, with 7 bases spanning the gap. The CDR3 is CASSLAAIYEQYF. In nucleotides, the CDR3 is TGTGCCAGCAGCTTAGCGGCCATTTACGAGCAGTACTTC.

V and J are TRBV7-6 and TRBJ2-1; D remains ambiguous. Trimming took off 1 base at V and 0 bases at J, with 7 bases between the two ends. The CDR3 has 15 residues. Looked up from germline, CDR1 is SGHVS and CDR2 is FNYEAQ. In DNA, the CDR3 is TGTGCCAGCAGCTTAGTTCTCGGCTCCTACAATGAGCAGTTCTTC. Encoded protein: CASSLVLGSYNEQFF.

The chain uses TRBV7-6 and TRBJ2-5, with 10 positions matching TRBD1. Looked up from germline, CDR1 is SGHVS and CDR2 is FNYEAQ. The junction had 3 bases not matched to a gene; V was cut back by 4 bases and J by 10 bases. The CDR3 length is 12 residues. The CDR3 DNA reads TGTGCCAGCAGCTGGGGGACAGGGGACCAGTACTTC. It codes for CASSWGTGDQYF.

J is TRBJ2-7 and V is TRBV7-3; D is possibly TRBD2 (7 bases). The assigned J gene may be wrong: the sequence end matches TRBJ2-1 better. The CDR3 totals 15 residues. CDR1 and CDR2 from the germline V gene are SGHTA and FQGTGA. The CDR3 DNA reads TGTGCCAGCAGCTCCCAAGTGGCGGGGGCCAGTGAGCAGTTCTTC. Its translation: CASSSQVAGASEQFF.

The chain employs TRBV7-4 and TRBJ1-2, with unresolved D. The V end lost 7 bases, the J end lost 8 bases, and 23 bases lay between the germline ends. The CDR3 sequence is 15 residues long. Germline CDR1 SGHVT, CDR2 SQSDAQ. The CDR3 nucleotides are TGTGCCAGCACCTTGCTACGAATAGGGCTCGGCGGCTACACCTTC. It codes for CASTLLRIGLGGYTF.

This clonotype was picked up many times. This chain connects TRBV5-1 to TRBJ2-7; the match to TRBD1 covers 7 bases. There are 14 residues in the CDR3. CDR1 is SGHRS, CDR2 YFSETQ, per germline. The V segment lost 3 bases and the J segment 5 bases; nucleotides outside the gene matches: 8. The chain's CDR3 is CASSSSGTAHEQYF. CDR3 sequence (DNA): TGCGCCAGCAGCTCGTCCGGGACAGCCCACGAGCAGTACTTC.

This clonotype was observed a handful of times. The V and J genes are TRBV7-2 and TRBJ2-1; a weak D match, TRBD1 (5 bases). The J call may be in error: the DNA end matches TRBJ2-7 better. This CDR3 has 15 residues. Looked up from germline, CDR1 is SGHTA and CDR2 is FQGNSA. CDR3 in amino acids: CASSLDSGLIYEQYF. The CDR3 DNA sequence: TGTGCCAGCAGCTTAGACTCAGGGCTTATCTACGAGCAGTACTTC.

This clonotype is deemed medium-sized (0.01 to 0.1%). Being one base from a much bigger clone, this may be a read error. This rearrangement joins TRBV27 to TRBJ2-5, with 8 nucleotides matching TRBD2. Germline V CDR1 and CDR2: MNHEY, SMNVEV (reference sequence). CDR3 length: 16 residues. Trimming removed 5 bases from V and 11 bases from J; junction bases left unmatched: 19. The CDR3 loop reads CASSLTSGALYNEQYF. CDR3 DNA sequence: TGTGCCAGCAGTCTCACTAGCGGAGCACTCTACAATGAGCAGTACTTC.

The genes are TRBV7-4 and TRBJ1-4, with D hard to call. CDR1 SGHVT and CDR2 SQSDAQ come from the germline V gene. The CDR3 is made up of 12 amino acids. The V end lost 0 bases, the J end lost 8 bases, and 4 bases lay between the germline ends. The DNA for the CDR3 is TGTGCCAGCAGCTTAGCTCGGGAAAAACTGTTTTTT. It encodes CASSLAREKLFF.